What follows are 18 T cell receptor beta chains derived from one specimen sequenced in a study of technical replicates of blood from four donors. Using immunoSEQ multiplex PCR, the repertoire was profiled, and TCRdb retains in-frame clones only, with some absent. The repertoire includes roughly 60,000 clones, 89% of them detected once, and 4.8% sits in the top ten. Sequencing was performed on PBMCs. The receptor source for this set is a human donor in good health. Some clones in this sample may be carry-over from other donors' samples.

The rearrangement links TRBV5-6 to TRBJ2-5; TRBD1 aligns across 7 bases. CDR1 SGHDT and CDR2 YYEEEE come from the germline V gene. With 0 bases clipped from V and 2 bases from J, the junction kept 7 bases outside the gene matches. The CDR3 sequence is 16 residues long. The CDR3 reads CASSLGGTVGQETQYF. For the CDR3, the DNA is TGTGCCAGCAGCTTGGGGGGGACAGTCGGACAAGAGACCCAGTACTTC.

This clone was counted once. In DNA form, the CDR3 reads TGTGCCAGCAGCGACCTCCAGGGCTCCTACGAGCAGTACTTC. Protein: CASSDLQGSYEQYF. The gene calls are TRBV11-2 and TRBJ2-7, with D tentatively TRBD1 (5 bases). The CDR3 spans 14 residues. The V gene's germline CDR1 is SGHAT and CDR2 FQNNGV. Trimming removed 5 bases at V and 0 bases at J, with 11 bases between.

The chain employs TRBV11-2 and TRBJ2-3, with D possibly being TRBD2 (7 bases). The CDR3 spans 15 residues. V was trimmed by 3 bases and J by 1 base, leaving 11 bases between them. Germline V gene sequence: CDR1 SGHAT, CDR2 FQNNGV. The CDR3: CASSFGGAGTDTQYF. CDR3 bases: TGTGCCAGCAGCTTTGGGGGGGCGGGCACAGATACGCAGTATTTT.

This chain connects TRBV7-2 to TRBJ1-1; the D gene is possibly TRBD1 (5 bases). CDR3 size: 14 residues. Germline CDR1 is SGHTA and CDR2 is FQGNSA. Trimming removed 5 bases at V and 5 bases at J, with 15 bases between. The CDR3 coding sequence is TGTGCCAGCAGCGTGAGGGACGGGGGAACTGAAGCTTTCTTT. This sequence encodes CASSVRDGGTEAFF.

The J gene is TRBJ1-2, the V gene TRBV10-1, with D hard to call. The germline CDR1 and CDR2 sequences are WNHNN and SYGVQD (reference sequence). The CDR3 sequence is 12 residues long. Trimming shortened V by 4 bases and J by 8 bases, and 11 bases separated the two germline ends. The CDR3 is CASSGPLRGYTF. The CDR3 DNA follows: TGCGCCAGCAGTGGGCCTCTCCGCGGCTACACCTTC.

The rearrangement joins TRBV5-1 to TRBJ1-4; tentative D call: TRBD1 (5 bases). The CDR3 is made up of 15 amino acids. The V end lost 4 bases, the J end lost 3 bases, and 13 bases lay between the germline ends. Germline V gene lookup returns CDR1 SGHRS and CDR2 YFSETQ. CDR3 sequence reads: CASSPQGGANEKLFF. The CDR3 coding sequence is TGCGCCAGCAGCCCGCAGGGAGGAGCTAATGAAAAACTGTTTTTT.

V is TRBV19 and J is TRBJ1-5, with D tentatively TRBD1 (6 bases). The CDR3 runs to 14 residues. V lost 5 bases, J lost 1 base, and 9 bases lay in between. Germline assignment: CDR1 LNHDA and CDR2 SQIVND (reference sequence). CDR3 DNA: TGTGCCAGTAGTCCCGGGACAAGCAATCAGCCCCAGCATTTT. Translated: CASSPGTSNQPQHF.

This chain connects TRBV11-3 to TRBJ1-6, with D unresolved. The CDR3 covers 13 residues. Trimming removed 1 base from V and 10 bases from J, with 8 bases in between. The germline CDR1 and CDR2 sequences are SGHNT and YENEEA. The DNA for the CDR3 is TGTGCCAGCAGCTTAGTGGAGGGATCACCCCTCCACTTT. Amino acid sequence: CASSLVEGSPLHF.

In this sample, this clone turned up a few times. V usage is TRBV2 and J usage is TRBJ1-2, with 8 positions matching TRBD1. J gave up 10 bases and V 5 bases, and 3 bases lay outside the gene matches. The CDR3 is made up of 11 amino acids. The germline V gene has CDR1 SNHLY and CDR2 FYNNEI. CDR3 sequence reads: CASSLDRVYTF. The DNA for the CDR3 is TGTGCCAGCAGTTTGGACAGGGTCTACACCTTC.

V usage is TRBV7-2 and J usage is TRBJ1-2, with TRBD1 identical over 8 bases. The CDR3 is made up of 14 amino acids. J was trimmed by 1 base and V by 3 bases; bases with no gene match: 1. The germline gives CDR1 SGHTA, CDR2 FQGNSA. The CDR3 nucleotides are TGTGCCAGCAGCTTGACAGGGGATAACTATGGCTACACCTTC. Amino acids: CASSLTGDNYGYTF.

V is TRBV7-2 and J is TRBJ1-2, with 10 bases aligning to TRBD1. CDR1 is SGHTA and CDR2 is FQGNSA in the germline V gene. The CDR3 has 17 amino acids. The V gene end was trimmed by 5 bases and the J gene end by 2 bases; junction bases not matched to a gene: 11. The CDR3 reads CASSGRQGANPNYGYTF. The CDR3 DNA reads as TGTGCCAGCAGCGGACGACAGGGGGCCAATCCCAACTATGGCTACACCTTC.

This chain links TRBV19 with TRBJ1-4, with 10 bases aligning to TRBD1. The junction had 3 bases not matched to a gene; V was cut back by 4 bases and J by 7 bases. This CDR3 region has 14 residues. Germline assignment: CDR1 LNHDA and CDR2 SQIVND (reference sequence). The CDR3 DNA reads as TGTGCCAGTAGTAGACAGGGGGCTTCTGAAAAACTGTTTTTT. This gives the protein CASSRQGASEKLFF.

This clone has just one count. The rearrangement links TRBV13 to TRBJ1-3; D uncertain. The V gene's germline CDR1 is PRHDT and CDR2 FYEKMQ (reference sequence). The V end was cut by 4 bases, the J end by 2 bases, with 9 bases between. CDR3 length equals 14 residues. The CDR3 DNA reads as TGTGCCAGCAGCTCCCTTGTAGCTGGAAACACCATATATTTT. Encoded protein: CASSSLVAGNTIYF.

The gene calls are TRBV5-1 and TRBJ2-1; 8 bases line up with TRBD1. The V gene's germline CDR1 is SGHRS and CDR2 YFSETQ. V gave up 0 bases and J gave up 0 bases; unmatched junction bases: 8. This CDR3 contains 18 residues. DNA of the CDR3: TGCGCCAGCAGCTTGGCCGGACAGGGCTATATCTCCTACAATGAGCAGTTCTTC. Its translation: CASSLAGQGYISYNEQFF.

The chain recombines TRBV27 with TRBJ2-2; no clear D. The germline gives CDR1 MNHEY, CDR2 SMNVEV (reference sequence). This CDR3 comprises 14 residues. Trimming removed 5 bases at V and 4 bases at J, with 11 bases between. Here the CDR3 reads CASSPRLATGELFF. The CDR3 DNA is TGTGCCAGCAGTCCGCGGTTGGCCACCGGGGAGCTGTTTTTT.

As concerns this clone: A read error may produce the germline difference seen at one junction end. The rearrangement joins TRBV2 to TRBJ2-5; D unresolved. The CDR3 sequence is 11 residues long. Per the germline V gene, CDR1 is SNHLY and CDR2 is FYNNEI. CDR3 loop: CASRIPEPADF. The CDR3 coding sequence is TGTGCCAGCAGAATCCCGGAGCCGGCAGACTTC.

As DNA, the CDR3 is TGTGCCAGCAGCCTCCCCGGTGGTCGATACGAGCAGTTCTTC. This codes for CASSLPGGRYEQFF. The chain couples TRBV4-2 to TRBJ2-1; D is uncertain. The germline V gene encodes CDR1 LGHNA and CDR2 YNFKEQ. This CDR3 has 14 residues. V was clipped by 4 bases and J by 10 bases, with 17 bases between them.

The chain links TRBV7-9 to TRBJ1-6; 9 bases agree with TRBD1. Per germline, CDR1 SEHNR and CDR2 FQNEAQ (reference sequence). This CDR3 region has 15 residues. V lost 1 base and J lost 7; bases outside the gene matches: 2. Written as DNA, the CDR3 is TGTGCCAGCAGCTTAGAAGGACAGGGGAATTCACCCCTCCACTTT. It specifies CASSLEGQGNSPLHF.